The 30 T cell receptor beta chains below were found in one sample sequenced in a study of blood T cell repertoires in COVID-19. TCRdb's copy holds only in-frame clones and misses some; the assay was immunoSEQ multiplex PCR. The table lists 150,000 or so clones, about 90% of them singletons. Sequenced material: peripheral blood. These receptors all come from a man under 40 with COVID-19, enrolled during active disease.

The chain carries TRBV2 and TRBJ1-2; no firm D call. V lost 4 bases and J 2 bases, leaving 8 bases between the germline ends. This CDR3 is 13 amino acids long. Germline values: CDR1 SNHLY, CDR2 FYNNEI. The CDR3 bases are TGTGCCAGCAGTGTGGGCAGCAACTATGGCTACACCTTC. Encoded protein: CASSVGSNYGYTF.

In the case of this clone: The identical CDR3 is also encoded by other nucleotide sequences in the sample. The chain combines TRBV12-3 or TRBV12-4 with TRBJ1-2; the match to TRBD1 covers 7 bases. There are 13 residues in the CDR3. The V gene end was trimmed by 6 bases and the J gene end by 4 bases; junction bases not matched to a gene: 5. The CDR3 DNA follows: TGTGCCAGCAGCCCTGACAGGGTCTATGGCTACACCTTC. Its protein is CASSPDRVYGYTF.

This sequence joins TRBV3-1 (or the pseudogene TRBV3-2) and TRBJ1-5; D gene ambiguous. The germline V gene encodes CDR1 LGHDT and CDR2 YNNKEL (reference sequence). The V gene lost 0 bases and the J gene lost 5 bases, with 8 bases spanning the gap. This CDR3 is 14 amino acids long. The CDR3 DNA reads TGTGCCAGCAGCCAAGAACGGTCATATCAGCCCCAGCATTTT. Translated, it gives CASSQERSYQPQHF.

This clone came up once. The chain is built from TRBV5-4 and TRBJ2-3; TRBD2 agrees at 15 bases. Losses at the gene ends were 5 bases for V and 4 bases for J; bases not matched to a gene: 5. Germline CDR1 SGHNT, CDR2 YYREEE (reference sequence). This CDR3 region has 16 residues. The CDR3 loop is CASRQRTSGGADTQYF. In nucleotides, the CDR3 is TGTGCCAGCAGACAAAGGACTAGCGGGGGGGCAGATACGCAGTATTTT.

The V call is TRBV7-3, the J call TRBJ2-3; 9 nucleotides line up with TRBD2. V shed 5 bases, J shed 0 bases, and the junction held 3 bases outside the gene matches. Germline V gene lookup returns CDR1 SGHTA and CDR2 FQGTGA. The length of the CDR3 is 15 residues. The CDR3 DNA is TGTGCCAGCAGCCCTAGCGGGACTAGCACAGATACGCAGTATTTT. Its protein product is CASSPSGTSTDTQYF. Together with reference TRBV7-3 and TRBJ2-3, the CDR3 gives the full variable domain: GAGVSQTPSNKVTEKGKYVELRCDPISGHTALYWYRQSLGQGPEFLIYFQGTGAADDSGLPNDRFFAVRPEGSVSTLKIQRTERGDSAVYLCASSPSGTSTDTQYFGPGTRLTVL.

The CDR3 DNA reads as TGTGCCAGCAACGAGACCCGACATGTATCTGGAAACACCATATATTTT. Translated, it gives CASNETRHVSGNTIYF. This chain connects TRBV21-1 to TRBJ1-3; TRBD1 is the table's D call, not checked against the DNA. TRBV21-1 is a documented pseudogene. The CDR3 extends over 16 amino acids.

By share, this clone ranks as medium-sized. This chain connects TRBV30 to TRBJ2-2; 13 bases are shared with TRBD2. J lost 0 bases, V lost 5 bases, and 3 bases had no gene match. The CDR3 extends over 16 amino acids. Germline CDR1 GTSNPN, CDR2 SVGIG (reference sequence). The CDR3 here is CAWQGLAGTNTGELFF. The CDR3 DNA reads TGTGCCTGGCAGGGACTAGCGGGAACGAACACCGGGGAGCTGTTTTTT.

This clone was counted between two and nine times. The chain has TRBV7-3 and TRBJ1-5, with D unresolved. V was trimmed by 5 bases and J by 4 bases, leaving 9 bases between them. CDR1 and CDR2 from the germline V gene are SGHTA and FQGTGA. The CDR3 consists of 13 residues. CDR3 region: CASSPGRNQPQHF. The CDR3 DNA is TGTGCCAGCAGCCCGGGGAGAAATCAGCCCCAGCATTTT.

This clone appeared once. V and J are TRBV3-1 (or the pseudogene TRBV3-2) and TRBJ2-7; possibly TRBD1 for D (5 bases). The CDR3 consists of 15 residues. CDR1 is LGHDT and CDR2 is YNNKEL in the germline V gene (reference sequence). Trimming took off 4 bases at V and 4 bases at J, with 17 bases between the two ends. This chain's CDR3 is CASSPTVQGRYEQYF. CDR3 in DNA: TGTGCCAGCAGCCCGACGGTTCAGGGTCGGTACGAGCAGTACTTC.

The CDR3 DNA reads TGTGCCAGTAGTACCGTCGGGGATTCACCCCTCCACTTT. Protein: CASSTVGDSPLHF. This chain joins TRBV19 and TRBJ1-6, with unresolved D. CDR1 LNHDA and CDR2 SQIVND come from the germline V gene (reference sequence). Trimming removed 4 bases from V and 8 bases from J, with 9 bases in between. The CDR3 has 13 residues.

The rearrangement joins TRBV9 to TRBJ1-2, with D unclear. V lost 5 bases, J lost 8 bases, and 16 bases lay in between. Germline CDR1 SGDLS, CDR2 YYNGEE. This CDR3 has 13 residues. The CDR3 protein is CASSAGREEGYTF. Written as DNA, the CDR3 is TGTGCCAGCAGTGCAGGACGGGAGGAGGGCTACACCTTC.

This chain's CDR3 is CASRGLAVNQPQHF. Written as DNA, the CDR3 is TGTGCCAGCAGGGGCCTAGCGGTAAATCAGCCCCAGCATTTT. The chain uses TRBV6-5 and TRBJ1-5; D unclear. The CDR3 has 14 amino acids. The germline CDR1 and CDR2 sequences are MNHEY and SVGAGI. The V gene lost 6 bases and the J gene lost 4 bases, with 13 bases spanning the gap.

This clone was detected a few times. The chain couples TRBV28 to TRBJ2-7, with TRBD2 matching over 10 bases. The germline V gene encodes CDR1 MDHEN and CDR2 SYDVKM. Trimming at V came to 6 bases and at J to 3 bases, leaving 5 bases not matched to a gene. This CDR3 comprises 14 residues. Here the CDR3 DNA reads TGTGCCAGCAGATTTAGCGGGAGGTACTACGAGCAGTACTTC. Protein sequence: CASRFSGRYYEQYF.

The J gene is TRBJ2-1, the V gene TRBV19; D is possibly TRBD1 (6 bases). Trimming took 7 bases from V and 4 from J, leaving 11 bases between them. CDR1 LNHDA and CDR2 SQIVND come from the germline V gene (reference sequence). This CDR3 is 13 amino acids long. CDR3 amino acids: CASNPGVYNEQFF. The CDR3 DNA follows: TGTGCCAGTAACCCAGGGGTGTACAATGAGCAGTTCTTC.

This clone was seen a handful of times. The sample contains more than one DNA sequence encoding this CDR3. The rearrangement uses TRBV27 and TRBJ1-1; 8 bases map to TRBD1. V shed 5 bases and J 3 bases; nucleotides not matched to a gene: 5. Germline CDR1 MNHEY, CDR2 SMNVEV (reference sequence). This CDR3 spans 14 amino acids. In nucleotides, the CDR3 is TGTGCCAGCAGTGACAGGGGCCCCGACACTGAAGCTTTCTTT. Protein product: CASSDRGPDTEAFF.

The rearrangement links TRBV28 to TRBJ1-2, with D perhaps TRBD1 (5 bases). The length of the CDR3 is 15 residues. Germline V gene data show CDR1 as MDHEN and CDR2 as SYDVKM. The germline V and J ends were trimmed by 6 bases and 0 bases, with 14 bases remaining between them. The CDR3: CASSPPTESNYGYTF. The CDR3 nucleotides read TGTGCCAGCAGCCCCCCGACAGAATCTAACTATGGCTACACCTTC.

V and J are TRBV5-1 and TRBJ2-2; 9 bases line up with TRBD2. V dropped 2 bases and J dropped 0; count of bases not matched to a gene: 2. CDR3 length: 16 amino acids. Germline loops: CDR1 SGHRS, CDR2 YFSETQ. The CDR3 DNA reads TGCGCCAGCAGCTTTTTAGCGGGGGCGAACACCGGGGAGCTGTTTTTT. This translates into CASSFLAGANTGELFF. The entire variable domain, with the rest obtained from reference TRBV5-1 and TRBJ2-2, is as follows: KAGVTQTPRYLIKTRGQQVTLSCSPISGHRSVSWYQQTPGQGLQFLFEYFSETQRNKGNFPGRFSGRQFSNSRSEMNVSTLELGDSALYLCASSFLAGANTGELFFGEGSRLTVL.

The rearrangement links TRBV7-3 to TRBJ2-2, with unresolved D. The CDR3 has 16 amino acids. The germline gives CDR1 SGHTA, CDR2 FQGTGA. The V and J ends lost 4 bases and 2 bases respectively, with 14 bases between them. The CDR3 is CASSSRVDLNTGELFF. The CDR3 DNA follows: TGTGCCAGCAGCTCCCGCGTAGACTTAAACACCGGGGAGCTGTTTTTT.

V is TRBV5-8 and J is TRBJ1-1, with D unclear. CDR1 is SGHTS, CDR2 YDEGEE, per germline. Between the trimmed V and J ends, which lost 1 base and 1 base, there was a span of 11 bases. This CDR3 contains 15 residues. CDR3 coding DNA: TGTGCCAGCAGCTTGAGTGTAGTAACGAACACTGAAGCTTTCTTT. This translates into CASSLSVVTNTEAFF.

The rearrangement uses TRBV24-1 and TRBJ2-1, with 7 bases fitting TRBD1. This CDR3 spans 14 amino acids. Germline V gene lookup returns CDR1 KGHDR and CDR2 SFDVKD. V lost 0 bases, J lost 6 bases, and 1 base stayed unmatched. CDR3 loop: CATSDLDRANEQFF. CDR3 bases: TGTGCCACCAGTGATTTGGACAGGGCCAATGAGCAGTTCTTC.

The V call is TRBV7-9, the J call TRBJ2-3; D might be TRBD1 (6 bases). Trimming cost V 5 bases and J 2 bases, with 11 bases left between them. Germline V gene lookup returns CDR1 SEHNR and CDR2 FQNEAQ (reference sequence). The CDR3 loop spans 14 amino acids. CDR3 sequence reads: CASSPRGHTDTQYF. The CDR3 coding sequence is TGTGCCAGCAGCCCCCGGGGACACACAGATACGCAGTATTTT.

The chain carries TRBV6-2 or TRBV6-3 and TRBJ2-1; a possible D gene is TRBD2 (7 bases). The CDR3 consists of 14 residues. Germline CDR1 MNHEY, CDR2 SVGEGT. Trimming cost V 6 bases and J 7 bases, with 16 bases left between them. The CDR3, as DNA: TGTGCCAGCAGCTCCGGAGAGGGGGGGAATGAGCAGTTCTTC. Protein: CASSSGEGGNEQFF.

The chain carries TRBV30 and TRBJ2-1, with 11 bases lining up with TRBD2. The CDR3 spans 17 residues. Germline V gives CDR1 GTSNPN, CDR2 SVGIG (reference sequence). V lost 3 bases, J lost 5 bases, and 12 bases stayed unmatched. As DNA, the CDR3 is TGTGCCTGGAGGAAGCCTACGGGACTAGCGGTAAACAATGAGCAGTTCTTC. Its protein product is CAWRKPTGLAVNNEQFF.

This sequence joins TRBV7-9 and TRBJ2-1; 11 bases align to TRBD2. Germline V gene data show CDR1 as SEHNR and CDR2 as FQNEAQ (reference sequence). This CDR3 comprises 16 residues. Unmatched junction bases numbered 11, after V lost 5 bases and J lost 8 bases. The CDR3 DNA is TGTGCCAGCAGCCTAGGGACTAGCGGAGCGTACGATGAGCAGTTCTTC. Amino acid sequence: CASSLGTSGAYDEQFF. Complete variable domain (other parts from reference TRBV7-9 and TRBJ2-1): DTGVSQNPRHKITKRGQNVTFRCDPISEHNRLYWYRQTLGQGPEFLTYFQNEAQLEKSRLLSDRFSAERPKGSFSTLEIQRTEQGDSAMYLCASSLGTSGAYDEQFFGPGTRLTVL.

The rearrangement joins TRBV7-2 to TRBJ2-1; D perhaps matches TRBD1 (7 bases). The V gene lost 4 bases and the J gene lost 1 base, with 11 bases spanning the gap. CDR1 and CDR2 from the germline V gene are SGHTA and FQGNSA. The CDR3 has 15 residues. CDR3 in amino acids: CASSSQGGSYNEQFF. CDR3 nucleotide sequence: TGTGCCAGCAGCTCCCAGGGGGGTTCCTACAATGAGCAGTTCTTC.

This rearrangement joins TRBV19 to TRBJ2-1; TRBD1 matches 7 bases. This CDR3 spans 13 amino acids. J was trimmed by 7 bases and V by 4 bases; bases with no gene match: 4. Germline assignment: CDR1 LNHDA and CDR2 SQIVND (reference sequence). CDR3 sequence: CASSRGQLNEQFF. In DNA form, the CDR3 reads TGTGCCAGTAGTAGGGGACAGTTGAATGAGCAGTTCTTC.

J is TRBJ1-2 and V is TRBV6-2 or TRBV6-3; 9 bases agree with TRBD1. Germline CDR1 is MNHEY and CDR2 is SVGEGT. The CDR3 is made up of 14 amino acids. Trimming cost V 2 bases and J 8 bases; bases outside gene matches: 6. The CDR3 here is CASSYPDRGKGYTF. Written as DNA, the CDR3 is TGTGCCAGCAGTTACCCGGACAGGGGAAAGGGCTACACCTTC.

The chain links TRBV6-4 to TRBJ2-3; D is uncertain. Germline assignment: CDR1 MRHNA and CDR2 SNTAGT. Trimming stripped 5 bases from V and 2 bases from J, with 5 bases between. CDR3 length equals 12 residues. CDR3 coding DNA: TGTGCCAGCAGTCGACTCACAGATACGCAGTATTTT. Translated: CASSRLTDTQYF.

The chain has TRBV7-9 and TRBJ1-5, with 9 bases lining up with TRBD1. This CDR3 spans 16 amino acids. V lost 5 bases, J lost 0 bases, and 5 bases stayed unmatched. CDR1 SEHNR and CDR2 FQNEAQ come from the germline V gene (reference sequence). In DNA, the CDR3 is TGTGCCAGCAGCCCGGACAGGGGCCATAGCAATCAGCCCCAGCATTTT. The encoded protein is CASSPDRGHSNQPQHF.

DNA of the CDR3: TGCGCCAGCAGCCGAACGACAGGGGGAGAGGATGGCTACACCTTC. It encodes CASSRTTGGEDGYTF. The chain joins TRBV4-3 to TRBJ1-2; TRBD1 matches 9 bases. CDR3 length: 15 residues. Trimming removed 4 bases from V and 6 bases from J; junction bases left unmatched: 9. Germline CDR1 and CDR2: LGHNA and YSLEER.